The 19 T cell receptor beta chains below all came from one sample that was sequenced in a study of OX40 agonist ivuxolimab in advanced cancers. The method was immunoSEQ multiplex PCR; TCRdb's version includes in-frame clones alone and lacks a portion of them. This sample carries about 64,000 clones, over 65% of them seen once, and the ten largest clones take 2% to 3%. The sample consisted of CD4+ or CD8+ T cells sorted from blood, taken in a trial of the OX40 agonist ivuxolimab. The receptors here all came from an adult with an advanced solid tumor such as melanoma, head and neck, liver or kidney cancer.

The J gene is TRBJ2-2, the V gene TRBV19; D may be TRBD2 (6 bases). Trimming stripped 7 bases from V and 5 bases from J, with 17 bases between. The CDR3 is 15 residues long. Germline lookup yields CDR1 LNHDA and CDR2 SQIVND (reference sequence). In DNA form, the CDR3 reads TGTGCCAGTAACCCACGCGGGGTTGATACCGGGGAGCTGTTTTTT. This gives the protein CASNPRGVDTGELFF.

The chain combines TRBV10-3 with TRBJ1-2; TRBD1 matches at 7 bases. The J segment lost 5 bases and the V segment lost 4 bases, leaving 4 bases of the junction unmatched. Germline loops: CDR1 ENHRY, CDR2 SYGVKD. CDR3 length equals 13 residues. The CDR3 sequence: CAISGDSSYGYTF. The DNA for the CDR3 is TGTGCCATCAGTGGGGACAGCTCTTATGGCTACACCTTC.

This sequence joins TRBV15 and TRBJ2-1, with D maybe TRBD2 (5 bases). Deletions cut 0 bases from V and 10 bases from J, with 10 bases between. CDR1 LNHNV and CDR2 YYDKDF come from the germline V gene (reference sequence). The CDR3 runs to 13 residues. CDR3 residues: CATSRDLGSEQFF. The CDR3 nucleotides read TGTGCCACCAGCAGAGATTTGGGGAGCGAGCAGTTCTTC.

This clone was seen more than once but under ten times. This chain connects TRBV27 to TRBJ2-3, with 8 bases that match TRBD2. The CDR3 is made up of 17 amino acids. With 5 bases clipped from V and 0 bases from J, the junction kept 10 bases outside the gene matches. Germline V gene data show CDR1 as MNHEY and CDR2 as SMNVEV (reference sequence). The CDR3 region is CASSLRIASGSTDTQYF. For the CDR3, the DNA is TGTGCCAGCAGTCTCCGCATAGCTAGCGGGAGCACAGATACGCAGTATTTT.

Worth noting for this clone: The sample contains more than one DNA sequence encoding this CDR3. The chain has TRBV5-1 and TRBJ1-5; TRBD1 might be the D (6 bases). The germline CDR1 and CDR2 sequences are SGHRS and YFSETQ. This CDR3 spans 14 amino acids. Trimming removed 0 bases at V and 3 bases at J, with 7 bases between. CDR3: CASSLAGDNQPQHF. CDR3 bases: TGCGCCAGCAGCTTGGCAGGGGACAATCAGCCCCAGCATTTT.

The chain combines TRBV10-3 with TRBJ2-3, with TRBD1 matching over 7 bases. V was pared by 11 bases and J by 0 bases, with 8 bases of the junction left unmatched. The CDR3 is made up of 14 amino acids. Germline V lookup: CDR1 ENHRY, CDR2 SYGVKD. DNA of the CDR3: TGTGCCGTCAACCCGGGACAGAGCACAGATACGCAGTATTTT. It encodes CAVNPGQSTDTQYF.

This clone was recorded only once. V gene TRBV2 combines with J gene TRBJ1-5, with D possibly matching TRBD1 (5 bases). The germline V and J ends were trimmed by 6 bases and 4 bases, with 10 bases remaining between them. Per the germline V gene, CDR1 is SNHLY and CDR2 is FYNNEI. This CDR3 contains 13 residues. This chain's CDR3 is CASRGGFNQPQHF. The CDR3 bases are TGTGCCAGCAGGGGGGGGTTTAATCAGCCCCAGCATTTT.

This chain uses TRBV4-3 with TRBJ2-3; TRBD2 might be the D (6 bases). The CDR3 is 14 residues long. Trimming left V 2 bases short and J 5 bases short, with 11 bases between. CDR1 LGHNA and CDR2 YSLEER come from the germline V gene. The CDR3 nucleotides read TGCGCCAGCAGCCAAACCGCGGGGAGAGATACGCAGTATTTT. Protein product: CASSQTAGRDTQYF.

CDR3 residues: CASSLDGTDYTF. CDR3 DNA: TGTGCCAGCAGCTTAGACGGGACCGACTACACCTTC. The V and J genes are TRBV7-2 and TRBJ1-2; D might be TRBD1 (5 bases). Per germline, CDR1 SGHTA and CDR2 FQGNSA. With 1 base removed from V and 10 bases from J, the gap between germline ends came to 10 bases. This CDR3 spans 12 amino acids.

The rearrangement uses TRBV15 and TRBJ2-1, with no clear D. The V gene's germline CDR1 is LNHNV and CDR2 YYDKDF (reference sequence). The CDR3 runs 13 residues. The germline V and J ends were trimmed by 1 base and 6 bases, with 7 bases remaining between them. The CDR3 here is CATSRVVVNEQFF. CDR3 coding DNA: TGTGCCACCAGCAGAGTGGTAGTCAATGAGCAGTTCTTC.

The chain joins TRBV11-2 to TRBJ2-2; no clear D gene. Germline assignment: CDR1 SGHAT and CDR2 FQNNGV. Trimming pared 0 bases from V and 4 bases from J, leaving 12 bases between. CDR3 size: 16 residues. The CDR3 DNA is TGTGCCAGCAGCTTAGAAATCGCTAGACCCACCGGGGAGCTGTTTTTT. It specifies CASSLEIARPTGELFF.

The genes are TRBV6-5 and TRBJ2-5, with D possibly matching TRBD1 (6 bases). This CDR3 contains 14 residues. Germline CDR1 and CDR2: MNHEY and SVGAGI. With 0 bases removed from V and 7 bases from J, the gap between germline ends came to 12 bases. The CDR3 region is CASSYSSGGRTQYF. The CDR3 DNA reads as TGTGCCAGCAGTTACTCGAGTGGGGGCCGGACCCAGTACTTC.

This chain links TRBV5-4 with TRBJ2-6; TRBD2 matches at 7 bases. V lost 0 bases and J lost 4; bases outside the gene matches: 4. Germline CDR1 reads SGHNT; CDR2 reads YYREEE (reference sequence). The CDR3 runs 16 residues. The CDR3 DNA is TGTGCCAGCAGCTTGGGGACTAGAAACGGGGCCAACGTCCTGACTTTC. Amino acid sequence: CASSLGTRNGANVLTF.

This chain uses TRBV5-1 with TRBJ1-1; the D gene is possibly TRBD1 (5 bases). The CDR3 is made up of 18 amino acids. CDR1 and CDR2 from the germline V gene are SGHRS and YFSETQ. The V end lost 0 bases, the J end lost 1 base, and 19 bases lay between the germline ends. The CDR3 protein is CASSLVPRGPSGNTEAFF. CDR3 in DNA: TGCGCCAGCAGCTTGGTACCAAGGGGACCGTCGGGGAACACTGAAGCTTTCTTT.

The chain combines TRBV5-6 with TRBJ2-2; D remains ambiguous. The germline gives CDR1 SGHDT, CDR2 YYEEEE. This CDR3 has 14 residues. V lost 0 bases and J lost 7, with 10 bases in between. CDR3 nucleotide sequence: TGTGCCAGCAGCTTGGTTGTGGGATTCGGGGAGCTGTTTTTT. Its translation: CASSLVVGFGELFF.

The DNA of the CDR3 is TGTGCCAGCAGCTTAGACAGTCACTCCTACGAGCAGTACTTC. This codes for CASSLDSHSYEQYF. The rearrangement joins TRBV7-7 to TRBJ2-7; no reliable D call. Germline V gene data show CDR1 as SSHAT and CDR2 as FNYEAQ (reference sequence). CDR3 length equals 14 residues. V was shortened by 1 base and J by 0 bases, with 7 bases between the two germline ends.

The rearrangement links TRBV19 to TRBJ2-1; maybe TRBD2 (6 bases). The V end lost 6 bases, the J end lost 1 base, and 10 bases lay between the germline ends. The length of the CDR3 is 14 residues. CDR1 LNHDA and CDR2 SQIVND come from the germline V gene (reference sequence). The CDR3 loop is CASSGRGSYNEQFF. The CDR3 DNA sequence: TGTGCCAGTAGCGGGAGAGGGTCCTACAATGAGCAGTTCTTC.

The chain is built from TRBV4-3 and TRBJ2-3; TRBD2 matches at 9 bases. This CDR3 is built from 17 residues. The trim removed 3 bases at V and 4 bases at J, leaving 11 bases unmatched. The V gene's germline CDR1 is LGHNA and CDR2 YSLEER. CDR3 coding DNA: TGCGCCAGCAGCCAGGTAGGAGGCGGGGGGGTCTCAGATACGCAGTATTTT. This encodes CASSQVGGGGVSDTQYF.

The DNA of the CDR3 is TGCGCCAGCAGCCCGGGGCCAAGAAGGGGGATGAACACCGGGGAGCTGTTTTTT. Protein: CASSPGPRRGMNTGELFF. The chain uses TRBV5-1 and TRBJ2-2, with D perhaps TRBD1 (6 bases). V gave up 4 bases and J gave up 1 base, with 20 bases separating them. The CDR3 totals 18 residues. From germline, CDR1 is SGHRS and CDR2 YFSETQ.